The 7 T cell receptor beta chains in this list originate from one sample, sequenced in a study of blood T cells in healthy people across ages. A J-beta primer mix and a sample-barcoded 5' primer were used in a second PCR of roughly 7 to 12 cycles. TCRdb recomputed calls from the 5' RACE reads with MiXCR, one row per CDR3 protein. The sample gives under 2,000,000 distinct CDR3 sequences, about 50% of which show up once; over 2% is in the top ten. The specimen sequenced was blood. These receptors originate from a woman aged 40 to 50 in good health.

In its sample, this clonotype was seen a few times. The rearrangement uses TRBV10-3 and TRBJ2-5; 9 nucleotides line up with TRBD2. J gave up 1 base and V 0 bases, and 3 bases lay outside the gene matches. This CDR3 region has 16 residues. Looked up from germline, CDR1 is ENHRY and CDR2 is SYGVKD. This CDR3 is CAISESTSGIQETQYF. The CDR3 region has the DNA TGTGCCATCAGTGAGTCGACTAGCGGAATCCAAGAGACCCAGTACTTC.

This CDR3 reads CASSIVQGSYNEQFF. In DNA, the CDR3 is TGTGCCAGCAGCATAGTACAGGGCTCCTACAATGAGCAGTTCTTC. The chain joins TRBV7-2 to TRBJ2-1; tentative D call: TRBD1 (6 bases). The germline gives CDR1 SGHTA, CDR2 FQGNSA. V was shortened by 5 bases and J by 0 bases, with 11 bases between the two germline ends. The CDR3 runs 15 residues.

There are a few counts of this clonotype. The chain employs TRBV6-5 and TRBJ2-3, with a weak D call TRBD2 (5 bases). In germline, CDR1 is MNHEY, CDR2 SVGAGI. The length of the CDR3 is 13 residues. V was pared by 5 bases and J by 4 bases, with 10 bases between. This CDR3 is CASSRTSADTQYF. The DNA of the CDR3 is TGTGCCAGCAGTCGAACTAGTGCAGATACGCAGTATTTT.

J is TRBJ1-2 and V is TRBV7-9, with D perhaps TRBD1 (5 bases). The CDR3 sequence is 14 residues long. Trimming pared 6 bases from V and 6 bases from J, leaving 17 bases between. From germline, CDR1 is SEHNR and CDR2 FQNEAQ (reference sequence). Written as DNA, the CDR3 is TGTGCCAGCAGAGGCGACAGCGATCGAAATGGCTACACCTTC. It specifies CASRGDSDRNGYTF.

The chain's CDR3 is CASSRLGGDAHYGYTF. The DNA of the CDR3 is TGCGCCAGCAGCCGGTTGGGAGGGGACGCTCATTATGGCTACACCTTC. The chain has TRBV4-1 and TRBJ1-2, with a weak D call TRBD1 (5 bases). Trimming shortened V by 4 bases and J by 5 bases, and 20 bases separated the two germline ends. Germline V CDR1 and CDR2: MGHRA, YSYEKL. The CDR3 has 16 amino acids.

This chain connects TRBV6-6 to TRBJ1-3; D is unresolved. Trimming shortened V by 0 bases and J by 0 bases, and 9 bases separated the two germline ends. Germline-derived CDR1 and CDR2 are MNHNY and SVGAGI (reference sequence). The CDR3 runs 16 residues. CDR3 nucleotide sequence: TGTGCCAGCAGTTACTCGAACTCGCGCTCTGGAAACACCATATATTTT. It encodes CASSYSNSRSGNTIYF.

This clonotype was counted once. CDR3 loop: CSAASPTMNSYEQYF. For the CDR3, the DNA is TGCAGTGCCGCGTCACCGACTATGAACTCCTACGAGCAGTACTTC. The chain links TRBV20-1 to TRBJ2-7; D possibly corresponds to TRBD2 (5 bases). V dropped 6 bases and J dropped 0 bases, with 18 bases sitting between them. Germline CDR1 DFQATT, CDR2 SNEGSKA (reference sequence). This CDR3 comprises 15 residues.